These T cell receptor beta chains were read from a single sample in a study of T cell repertoires in ileal Crohn's disease. The method was immunoSEQ multiplex PCR; TCRdb's version includes in-frame clones alone and lacks a portion of them. The sample lists over 5,000 clones; 85% to 90% were seen once. Sequenced: CD4+ T cells from ileum. These receptors were obtained from an adult with Crohn's disease. Some clones in this sample may be carry-over from other donors' samples. The CDR3 runs from the conserved cysteine through the conserved F or W. D genes are given only for firm matches. Only some rows state a clone size, as once, few, many or a class for expanded clones.

>TRBV6-1|-|TRBD1|TRBJ2-5
CASSEALGQEETQYF
TGTGCCAGCAGTGAAGCGTTGGGACAGGAAGAGACCCAGTACTTC
>TRBV27|once|-|TRBJ1-1
CASSSATRENTEAFF
TGTGCCAGCAGTTCCGCCACGCGAGAGAACACTGAAGCTTTCTTT
>TRBV11-3|-|-|TRBJ2-2
CASSHGQPTNTGELFF
TGTGCCAGCAGCCATGGACAGCCGACGAACACCGGGGAGCTGTTTTTT
>TRBV9|-|TRBD1|TRBJ2-5
CASSVATGAGGSQETQYF
TGTGCCAGCAGCGTAGCTACCGGGGCAGGGGGTTCCCAAGAGACCCAGTACTTC
>TRBV5-3|-|TRBD1|TRBJ1-5
CARSPVQGDQPQHF
TGTGCCAGAAGCCCTGTACAGGGGGATCAGCCCCAGCATTTT
>TRBV27|-|TRBD2|TRBJ2-7
CASSLSPWTSGNYEQYF
TGTGCCAGCAGTTTATCACCTTGGACTAGCGGGAACTACGAGCAGTACTTC
>TRBV5-6|-|-|TRBJ2-7
CASSFRTQIYEQYF
TGTGCCAGCAGCTTCCGGACACAAATCTACGAGCAGTACTTC
>TRBV5-1|-|-|TRBJ2-1
CASSSLNEQFF
TGCGCCAGCAGCTCCTTGAATGAGCAGTTCTTC
>TRBV28|-|-|TRBJ2-5
CASSLRQGLPSQETQYF
TGTGCCAGCAGTTTGCGACAGGGACTGCCTTCGCAAGAGACCCAGTACTTC
>TRBV29-1|few|-|TRBJ2-5
CSWGEVETQYF
TGCAGCTGGGGAGAGGTAGAGACCCAGTACTTC
>TRBV2|-|-|TRBJ1-2
CASRANKGDHYGYTF
TGTGCCAGCAGGGCGAATAAAGGGGATCACTATGGCTACACCTTC
>TRBV5-4|once|TRBD1|TRBJ2-3
CASSSRQGSADTQYF
TGTGCCAGCAGCTCCCGACAGGGGAGTGCAGATACGCAGTATTTT
>TRBV5-1|-|TRBD2|TRBJ2-2
CASSFGTRFPGELFF
TGCGCCAGCAGCTTCGGGACTAGATTTCCCGGGGAGCTGTTTTTT
>TRBV11-2|-|-|TRBJ2-7
CASSLDGQWPSYEQYF
TGTGCCAGCAGCTTAGACGGACAGTGGCCCTCCTACGAGCAGTACTTC
>TRBV2|-|TRBD2|TRBJ2-7
CASSESAGPDSEQYF
TGTGCCAGCAGCGAATCAGCGGGGCCCGATTCCGAGCAGTACTTC
>TRBV5-1|-|-|TRBJ2-3
CASSPTGSTDTQYF
TGCGCCAGCAGCCCAACGGGGAGCACAGATACGCAGTATTTT
>TRBV10-2|-|-|TRBJ2-2
CASRQTGSGNTGELFF
TGCGCCAGCAGGCAGACCGGTAGCGGGAACACCGGGGAGCTGTTTTTT
>TRBV29-1|-|-|TRBJ2-3
CSVVEATDTQYF
TGCAGCGTTGTCGAGGCCACAGATACGCAGTATTTT
>TRBV21-1|-|-|TRBJ2-7
CASGNLRDIYYEQYF
TGTGCCAGCGGAAACCTCCGGGACATCTACTACGAGCAGTACTTC
>TRBV4-3|-|-|TRBJ2-2
CASSQERMGATGELFF
TGCGCCAGCAGCCAAGAGAGAATGGGGGCCACCGGGGAGCTGTTTTTT
>TRBV2|-|TRBD1|TRBJ1-1
CASSLQGALNTEAFF
TGTGCCAGCAGTCTACAGGGGGCATTGAACACTGAAGCTTTCTTT
>TRBV7-2|-|TRBD2|TRBJ2-3
CASSSGLAGGIIHGTQYF
TGTGCCAGCAGCTCGGGACTAGCGGGAGGGATAATTCACGGTACGCAGTATTTT
>TRBV30|once|-|TRBJ1-2
CAWSGGWGSYGYTF
TGTGCCTGGAGCGGGGGGTGGGGTAGCTATGGCTACACCTTC
>TRBV29-1|-|TRBD2|TRBJ2-3
CSAPLAGGDTQYF
TGCAGCGCCCCGCTAGCGGGAGGGGATACGCAGTATTTT
>TRBV7-6|-|-|TRBJ1-1
CASSLDPTGNTEAFF
TGTGCCAGCAGCTTAGACCCTACAGGGAACACTGAAGCTTTCTTT
>TRBV6-6|-|TRBD1|TRBJ1-2
CASSKIAGGGDYGYTF
TGTGCCAGCAGTAAAATAGCAGGGGGCGGAGACTATGGCTACACCTTC
>TRBV19|-|-|TRBJ1-1
CASSIWASGGAMNTEAFF
TGTGCCAGTAGTATATGGGCGTCGGGAGGGGCCATGAACACTGAAGCTTTCTTT
>TRBV30|-|-|TRBJ1-2
CAVGLNYGYTF
TGTGCTGTGGGACTAAACTATGGCTACACCTTC
>TRBV28|-|-|TRBJ2-6
CASSPIPFSSGANVLTF
TGTGCCAGCAGCCCGATCCCCTTTAGCTCTGGGGCCAACGTCCTGACTTTC
>TRBV29-1|-|-|TRBJ1-1
CSVVHAEAFF
TGCAGCGTTGTTCATGCTGAAGCTTTCTTT
>TRBV30|-|TRBD2|TRBJ2-7
CAWSVQLAGAEQYF
TGTGCCTGGAGTGTACAACTAGCGGGCGCCGAGCAGTACTTC
>TRBV11-2|-|-|TRBJ2-6
CASSLSGGAGANVLTF
TGTGCCAGCAGCTTATCCGGAGGAGCCGGGGCCAACGTCCTGACTTTC
>TRBV4-1|-|-|TRBJ2-7
CASSQDRGRGEQYF
TGCGCCAGCAGCCAAGACAGGGGTCGTGGCGAGCAGTACTTC
>TRBV11-3|-|TRBD2|TRBJ2-2
CASSRGAGGYPGELFF
TGTGCCAGCAGCCGCGGGGCGGGAGGGTACCCCGGGGAGCTGTTTTTT
>TRBV2|-|TRBD2|TRBJ2-5
CASSGGLAGVKETQYF
TGTGCCAGCAGCGGGGGACTAGCGGGAGTAAAAGAGACCCAGTACTTC
>TRBV6-1|once|-|TRBJ2-7
CASTERQGGPYEQYF
TGTGCCAGCACCGAACGACAGGGAGGCCCCTACGAGCAGTACTTC
>TRBV11-2|-|TRBD2|TRBJ2-1
CASSLQREWSNEQFF
TGTGCCAGCAGCTTACAGCGGGAGTGGAGCAATGAGCAGTTCTTC
>TRBV19|once|TRBD1|TRBJ2-7
CASTTGSDEQYF
TGTGCCAGTACGACAGGGTCCGACGAGCAGTACTTC
>TRBV5-1|-|-|TRBJ2-5
CASHHPVAETQYF
TGCGCCAGCCATCATCCGGTTGCCGAGACCCAGTACTTC
>TRBV5-1|-|-|TRBJ1-1
CASSFDRNTEAFF
TGCGCCAGCAGCTTCGACAGGAACACTGAAGCTTTCTTT
>TRBV7-2|-|TRBD2|TRBJ2-3
CASSLTGGFSTDTQYF
TGTGCCAGCAGCTTAACGGGAGGGTTTAGCACAGATACGCAGTATTTT
>TRBV6-5|-|TRBD1|TRBJ1-1
CASRETGGLAEAFF
TGTGCCAGCAGGGAGACAGGGGGCTTGGCTGAAGCTTTCTTT
>TRBV7-9|-|TRBD1|TRBJ1-2
CASSFGDSRGYTF
TGTGCCAGCAGCTTCGGGGACAGTCGGGGCTACACCTTC
>TRBV19|-|-|TRBJ2-2
CASKVRSWYTGELFF
TGTGCCAGTAAAGTGCGGAGCTGGTACACCGGGGAGCTGTTTTTT
>TRBV7-2|-|-|TRBJ2-1
CASSLETGSGEQFF
TGTGCCAGCAGCTTAGAAACGGGTAGCGGCGAGCAGTTCTTC
>TRBV9|-|TRBD2|TRBJ2-7
CASSTLTSSREQYF
TGTGCCAGCAGTACCTTGACTAGCTCTCGGGAGCAGTACTTC
>TRBV14|-|TRBD2|TRBJ2-1
CASSQRALSSGHNEQFF
TGTGCCAGCAGCCAAAGGGCTTTGTCTAGCGGGCACAATGAGCAGTTCTTC
>TRBV28|-|-|TRBJ1-2
CASSVQGGLGYTF
TGTGCCAGCAGTGTTCAGGGAGGGTTAGGCTACACCTTC
>TRBV9|-|TRBD1|TRBJ2-4
CASSVADRNIQYF
TGTGCCAGCAGCGTGGCGGACAGGAACATTCAGTACTTC
>TRBV29-1|-|-|TRBJ1-5
CSVRGLGSNQPQHF
TGCAGCGTTAGGGGGTTGGGGAGCAATCAGCCCCAGCATTTT
>TRBV28|few|-|TRBJ1-3
CASSSGHLRNTIYF
TGTGCCAGCAGTTCGGGACACCTTCGAAACACCATATATTTT
>TRBV5-4|-|TRBD2|TRBJ2-3
CASSFRLAGGRDTQYF
TGTGCCAGCAGCTTCCGCTTAGCGGGAGGGCGGGATACGCAGTATTTT